This TCR beta chain was observed in a study of blood T cells in healthy people across ages. V was cut by 0 bases and J by 3 bases, with 12 bases left in between. Germline assignment: CDR1 MGHRA and CDR2 YSYEKL. The CDR3 totals 15 residues. The second PCR ran roughly 6 to 11 cycles with a sample-barcoded 5' primer and J-beta primers. Via MiXCR, TCRdb re-called the 5' RACE reads, giving one row per CDR3 protein. The sample has 1.5 million or so distinct CDR3 sequences, roughly two fifths seen once. Sequencing used blood. The receptor was derived from a woman aged 18-29 years in good health. This chain connects TRBV4-1 to TRBJ2-7; a possible D gene is TRBD2 (5 bases). CDR3 bases: TGCGCCAGCAGCCAAGATCTCGGAGGCCTCTACGAGCAGTACTTC. It translates to CASSQDLGGLYEQYF.